This T cell receptor (beta chain) was captured in a study of T cell responses to AZD1222 COVID-19 vaccine. About the research overall: Second-dose recipients at about 4 or about 12 weeks were treated as one pooled group. Study-level findings and limits: Donor demographics were predominantly white British with a female majority; clonal diversity may be underestimated. Spike-specific TCR breadth and depth went up after people got two AZD1222 doses. Reportedly, close to half of spike-specific TCRs are directed against unmutated variant regions.

The CDR3 is 15 amino acids. J lost 4 bases, V lost 4 bases, and 6 bases had no gene match. The germline V gene has CDR1 SGHRS and CDR2 YFSETQ. TCRdb's table, derived via immunoSEQ multiplex PCR, lists solely in-frame clones and lacks some. This sample yields 85,000 to 90,000 clones, of which roughly 90% are seen a single time; approximately 2% belongs to the top ten. A word on this clone: Its antigen remains unknown.

This sequence joins TRBV5-1 and TRBJ2-1, with 9 bases lining up with TRBD1. The TCR was taken from an adult in good health. Source: peripheral blood, taken on day 0 of AZD1222 vaccination. In nucleotides, the CDR3 is TGCGCCAGCAGCGCCGACAGGGGGAGGTACAATGAGCAGTTCTTC. This gives the protein CASSADRGRYNEQFF.